This T cell receptor (beta chain) was captured in a study of blood T cell repertoires in COVID-19 (TCRdb year 2020). Regarding the study in general: The collaborator samples originated in the United States, Italy and Spain and spanned the acute and convalescent phases of COVID-19. The material from the prospective study consisted of cDNA or gDNA derived from T cells, B-cell-depleted T cells, or PBMCs. Sample metadata almost always included a de-identified subject ID, COVID-19 status, age in years and sex. A freely available public database, intended as a resource for researchers studying the immune response to SARS-CoV-2, is where the repertoires were released. Subjects who had been exposed to COVID-19, were actively infected with it, or had recovered from it provided the deeply sampled blood TCRbeta repertoires that made up the dataset. HLA class I and class II types, where available, came from metadata supplied by the sample provider rather than from assay-based typing. Samples came from the ongoing ImmuneRACE study (first 160 participants) plus 1,254 subjects from 6 global collaborators.

Reading the germline V gene gives CDR1 MGHRA and CDR2 YSYEKL. From V the trimming removes 3 bases and from J it removes 6 bases, while the gene matches leave 17 bases of the junction unaccounted for. Measured from the cysteine to the phenylalanine, the CDR3 is 18 residues long. Only CDR3 DNA is held: 54 bases, read in frame from base 1. The study at large found these results: Clinical and demographic metadata were provided uncurated, with the amount varying by source and participant.

Of note for this clone: Its target antigen remains unknown. Per-nucleotide qualities are absent, and no much larger clonotype sits a single base away.

Participants in the prospective study were aged about 18 to 95 years, lived in under 30 United States geographic areas, and enrolled through a virtual design. In the prospective study, participants were assigned to cohorts based on the clinical history participants reported in a screening survey and a study questionnaire. Recovered participants in ImmuneRACE Cohort 3 were defined as having two consecutive negative NP/OP PCR tests, clearance from a healthcare professional, or resolution of symptoms. Mobile phlebotomists in the prospective study collected whole blood, serum and a nasopharyngeal or oropharyngeal swab from every participant. Prospective study participants could optionally give additional blood draws and questionnaires over an approximately two-month period. Blood samples from the prospective study were shipped frozen or at room temperature prior to DNA extraction. TCRbeta CDR3 regions were amplified from genomic DNA by means of the immunoSEQ Assay, a bias-controlled multiplex PCR. The published analysis was carried out like this. Nucleated cell counts per sample were estimated from amplification of reference gene primers within the assay. Sequence reads were collapsed and filtered to measure the absolute abundance of every unique TCRbeta CDR3 rearrangement. For each sample, productive Simpson clonality was calculated as the square root of Simpson's diversity index over productive rearrangements. This is the immuneACCESS table as TCRdb keeps it, with only in-frame sequences that have V and J called. A part of the clones is gone; compared with another copy, unresolved V genes explain less than half, and the rest is unexplained. The V and J calls and the clone size are those of that table, but D and trimming were determined from the DNA. Counted in this sample were about 270,000 clones; more than 80% of them appeared once. The ten largest clones add up to 2.4% of the sample.

The receptor's source is a young woman who had recovered from COVID-19. The sequencing sample was made of PBMCs or T cells enriched from blood (not recorded which). The rearranged chain carries TRBV4-1 and TRBJ2-3, with 8 junctional bases fitting TRBD2. The CDR3 region reads CASSHFPQGSGGEDTQYF. The nucleotides read TGCGCCAGCAGCCATTTTCCCCAAGGGAGCGGGGGAGAGGATACGCAGTATTTT.